This record covers a single T cell receptor beta chain. Its target is not known. A read error may produce the germline difference seen at one junction end. TCRbeta libraries were built with three rounds of nested PCR, modified from ARM-PCR. TCRdb reprocessed the multiplex PCR reads via MiXCR and lists one record per CDR3 protein. Here the sample spans about 110,000 distinct CDR3 sequences, around 80% being singletons. This record belongs to a study of tumor and adjacent non-tumor tissue in lung cancer. Study at large: There were about 12 adenocarcinoma, a couple of squamous cell carcinoma and 1 small cell lung cancer cases. Study-wide findings and caveats: TCR diversity was significantly greater in tumor than normal lung tissue. Tumor repertoires had a smaller top 100 clone share than normal lung.

This sample's RNA came from whole unsorted tissue. The source material was lung tumor tissue. The sequence came from a woman aged 60 to 75 with non-small cell lung cancer.

CDR3 residues: CASSQVGGVTDTQFF. As DNA, the CDR3 is TGCGCCAGCAGCCAAGTGGGGGGGGTCACAGATACGCAGTTTTTC. The J gene is TRBJ2-3, the V gene TRBV4-3, with TRBD2 matching over 7 bases. The length of the CDR3 is 15 residues. CDR1 is LGHNA and CDR2 is YSLEER in the germline V gene.